A single sample is the source of the 26 T cell receptor beta chains below, sequenced in a study of blood T cell repertoires in COVID-19. The method was immunoSEQ multiplex PCR; TCRdb's version includes in-frame clones alone and lacks a portion of them. This sample yields tens of thousands of clones, of which over 75% are seen a single time; 5.1% belongs to the top ten. The sequenced sample consisted of peripheral blood. All receptors derive from a man at least 80 years old in a cohort sampled during active COVID-19.

The chain uses TRBV30 and TRBJ2-7; TRBD2 is a possible D gene (6 bases). The CDR3 is 20 amino acids. The germline CDR1 and CDR2 sequences are GTSNPN and SVGIG (reference sequence). Trimming removed 1 base from V and 0 bases from J, with 28 bases in between. CDR3 DNA: TGTGCCTGGAGTGAAACCAATCCGGGACTTCAAACGCGAACCTCCTACGAGCAGTACTTC. Its translation: CAWSETNPGLQTRTSYEQYF.

V is TRBV10-1 and J is TRBJ2-2, with a weak D call TRBD2 (5 bases). This CDR3 has 13 amino acids. CDR1 is WNHNN and CDR2 is SYGVQD in the germline V gene (reference sequence). Trimming left V 6 bases short and J 3 bases short, with 8 bases between. The CDR3 DNA reads TGCGCCAGCAGACCTAGCCACACCGGGGAGCTGTTTTTT. Encoded protein: CASRPSHTGELFF.

The V and J genes are TRBV19 and TRBJ2-7, with TRBD1 matching 8 bases. There are 15 residues in the CDR3. Germline V CDR1 and CDR2: LNHDA, SQIVND (reference sequence). V lost 5 bases and J lost 2; bases outside the gene matches: 8. The CDR3 nucleotides are TGTGCCAGTAGTGTGGGACAGGCTCGAACCTACGAGCAGTACTTC. Translating it yields CASSVGQARTYEQYF.

V is TRBV7-3 and J is TRBJ2-1; TRBD2 matches at 9 bases. The CDR3 extends over 16 amino acids. Germline CDR1 and CDR2: SGHTA and FQGTGA. Unmatched junction bases numbered 8, after V lost 4 bases and J lost 4 bases. The CDR3 reads CASSSIAGASYNEQFF. The CDR3 DNA reads as TGTGCCAGCAGCTCAATAGCGGGAGCATCGTACAATGAGCAGTTCTTC.

The genes are TRBV15 and TRBJ2-3; 9 bases are a match to TRBD2. The CDR3 contains 19 residues. Trimming cost V 1 base and J 0 bases; bases outside gene matches: 11. Germline lookup yields CDR1 LNHNV and CDR2 YYDKDF (reference sequence). Here the CDR3 reads CATSRVGGRAPSSTDTQYF. CDR3 coding DNA: TGTGCCACCAGCAGAGTTGGCGGGAGGGCCCCTAGCAGCACAGATACGCAGTATTTT.

This chain uses TRBV6-2 or TRBV6-3 with TRBJ1-5; TRBD1 is a possible D gene (5 bases). The CDR3 is 15 residues long. Germline CDR1 and CDR2: MNHEY and SVGEGT. V was shortened by 0 bases and J by 7 bases, with 13 bases between the two germline ends. CDR3 region: CASSYSPREGQPQHF. The DNA for the CDR3 is TGTGCCAGCAGTTACTCACCCAGGGAGGGACAGCCCCAGCATTTT.

The chain joins TRBV4-2 to TRBJ2-5, with 7 bases lining up with TRBD1. Germline V gene sequence: CDR1 LGHNA, CDR2 YNFKEQ. The CDR3 totals 14 residues. With V trimmed by 4 bases and J by 1 base, 3 bases remained unmatched. The CDR3: CASSRGQAQETQYF. In DNA form, the CDR3 reads TGTGCCAGCAGCCGCGGACAGGCCCAAGAGACCCAGTACTTC.

This sequence joins TRBV4-3 and TRBJ1-1; D may be TRBD1 (6 bases). The length of the CDR3 is 15 residues. Per the germline V gene, CDR1 is LGHNA and CDR2 is YSLEER. V was cut by 4 bases and J by 1 base, with 13 bases left in between. The chain's CDR3 is CASSLRQGGNTEAFF. The CDR3 coding sequence is TGCGCCAGCAGCCTACGACAAGGGGGGAACACTGAAGCTTTCTTT.

This clone was found many times. This chain connects TRBV12-3 or TRBV12-4 to TRBJ1-5; D not resolved. V was cut by 1 base and J by 7 bases, with 8 bases left in between. The CDR3 has 13 amino acids. The CDR3 DNA reads TGTGCCAGCAGTTTAGACCAGTCGCAGCCCCAGCATTTT. The encoded protein is CASSLDQSQPQHF.

The chain has TRBV30 and TRBJ1-1; D gene unclear. Germline V gives CDR1 GTSNPN, CDR2 SVGIG (reference sequence). This CDR3 has 12 residues. V was cut by 3 bases and J by 6 bases, with 11 bases left in between. The CDR3 sequence: CAWSEGVPEAFF. The CDR3, as DNA: TGTGCCTGGAGCGAGGGAGTCCCTGAAGCTTTCTTT.

This clone was picked up a small number of times. This chain joins TRBV19 and TRBJ1-5; TRBD1 aligns across 10 bases. V shed 7 bases, J shed 3 bases, and the junction held 9 bases outside the gene matches. CDR3 size: 16 residues. Germline-derived CDR1 and CDR2 are LNHDA and SQIVND (reference sequence). CDR3 protein: CASTSRDRGYNQPQHF. CDR3 in DNA: TGTGCCAGTACTTCCCGGGACAGGGGCTACAATCAGCCCCAGCATTTT.

The chain has TRBV6-1 and TRBJ1-3; D is unresolved. Deletions cut 3 bases from V and 6 bases from J, with 9 bases between. Germline CDR1 MNHNS, CDR2 SASEGT. The length of the CDR3 is 13 residues. CDR3 protein: CASSDSILNTIYF. The CDR3 coding sequence is TGTGCCAGCAGTGATAGCATTCTAAACACCATATATTTT.

The chain joins TRBV11-2 to TRBJ2-1; D is uncertain. This CDR3 is 13 amino acids long. The germline V gene has CDR1 SGHAT and CDR2 FQNNGV. The V and J ends lost 5 bases and 2 bases respectively, with 7 bases between them. The CDR3 region has the DNA TGTGCCAGCAGCCCAGACACCTACAATGAGCAGTTCTTC. Translation gives CASSPDTYNEQFF. The full variable domain, its missing parts supplied by reference TRBV11-2 and TRBJ2-1, is EAGVAQSPRYKIIEKRQSVAFWCNPISGHATLYWYQQILGQGPKLLIQFQNNGVVDDSQLPKDRFSAERLKGVDSTLKIQPAKLEDSAVYLCASSPDTYNEQFFGPGTRLTVL.

The gene calls are TRBV7-8 and TRBJ1-6; perhaps TRBD1 as D (6 bases). Deletions cut 3 bases from V and 4 bases from J, with 16 bases between. CDR1 and CDR2 from the germline V gene are SGHVS and FQNEAQ. This CDR3 contains 17 residues. The CDR3 bases are TGTGCCAGCAGCTTTTCCGGGACAAGAGAGTATAATTCACCCCTCCACTTT. It yields the protein CASSFSGTREYNSPLHF.

The chain combines TRBV2 with TRBJ2-2; D ambiguous. CDR1 is SNHLY, CDR2 FYNNEI, per germline. Trimming took off 6 bases at V and 8 bases at J, with 4 bases between the two ends. The CDR3 is made up of 10 amino acids. The CDR3 reads CASRRGELFF. The CDR3 DNA is TGTGCCAGCAGGAGAGGGGAGCTGTTTTTT.

This sequence joins TRBV5-1 and TRBJ2-5; 15 bases match TRBD2. The V segment lost 4 bases and the J segment 1 base; nucleotides outside the gene matches: 5. The CDR3 is 17 amino acids. Germline CDR1 and CDR2: SGHRS and YFSETQ. Here the CDR3 reads CASSEGTSGRFQETQYF. For the CDR3, the DNA is TGCGCCAGCAGCGAAGGGACTAGCGGGAGGTTCCAAGAGACCCAGTACTTC.

The gene calls are TRBV30 and TRBJ2-1; tentative D call: TRBD1 (6 bases). Trimming left V 5 bases short and J 13 bases short, with 21 bases between. The CDR3 is made up of 13 amino acids. CDR1 is GTSNPN and CDR2 is SVGIG in the germline V gene (reference sequence). This chain's CDR3 is CAWSASGQGNQFF. The CDR3 DNA sequence: TGTGCCTGGTCCGCCTCAGGGCAGGGGAATCAGTTCTTC.

The rearrangement links TRBV12-3 or TRBV12-4 to TRBJ1-2; no firm D call. The CDR3 length is 11 residues. V was shortened by 8 bases and J by 0 bases, with 4 bases between the two germline ends. The CDR3 loop is CASGSNYGYTF. Here the CDR3 DNA reads TGTGCCAGCGGCTCTAACTATGGCTACACCTTC.

About this clone itself: Distinct nucleotide sequences in the sample also encode this CDR3. The chain is built from TRBV9 and TRBJ2-3; 8 positions agree with TRBD1. V lost 2 bases and J lost 0; bases outside the gene matches: 5. Looked up from germline, CDR1 is SGDLS and CDR2 is YYNGEE. This CDR3 comprises 16 residues. The CDR3 sequence is CASSVGTGLSTDTQYF. CDR3 bases: TGTGCCAGCAGCGTCGGGACAGGCTTAAGCACAGATACGCAGTATTTT.

The chain employs TRBV27 and TRBJ1-6; D is perhaps TRBD1 (5 bases). Germline V gene lookup returns CDR1 MNHEY and CDR2 SMNVEV (reference sequence). The CDR3 runs 13 residues. V lost 5 bases to trimming and J lost 9 bases, with 11 bases between them. CDR3 residues: CASSPRQRSPLHF. In DNA form, the CDR3 reads TGTGCCAGCAGTCCTCGACAGCGTTCACCCCTCCACTTT.

The gene calls are TRBV5-4 and TRBJ2-7; TRBD1 is a possible D gene (6 bases). The CDR3 sequence is 15 residues long. V was pared by 1 base and J by 4 bases, with 15 bases between. Per germline, CDR1 SGHNT and CDR2 YYREEE (reference sequence). The chain's CDR3 is CASSLRDMRDYEQYF. CDR3 sequence (DNA): TGTGCCAGCAGCTTGAGGGACATGAGAGATTACGAGCAGTACTTC.

This sequence joins TRBV21-1 and TRBJ1-2. TRBV21-1 is given as a pseudogene. The CDR3 loop spans 10 amino acids. For the CDR3, the DNA is TGTGCCAGCTCGAGGGAAGGCTACACCTTC. Translating gives CASSREGYTF.

The chain is built from TRBV5-1 and TRBJ2-7; 11 bases agree with TRBD2. Germline loops: CDR1 SGHRS, CDR2 YFSETQ. The CDR3 extends over 15 amino acids. The junction had 6 bases not matched to a gene; V was cut back by 1 base and J by 6 bases. CDR3 sequence: CASSLTSGSISEQYF. The CDR3 nucleotides are TGCGCCAGCAGCTTGACTAGCGGGAGTATTTCCGAGCAGTACTTC.

This chain uses TRBV6-2 or TRBV6-3 with TRBJ2-2, with 8 positions matching TRBD1. Germline CDR1 is MNHEY and CDR2 is SVGEGT. V was clipped by 6 bases and J by 1 base; unmatched bases: 1. This CDR3 is 14 amino acids long. The CDR3 is CASSGQGNTGELFF. The DNA of the CDR3 is TGTGCCAGCAGCGGACAGGGGAACACCGGGGAGCTGTTTTTT.

The chain combines TRBV30 with TRBJ2-1; D unclear. The CDR3 contains 13 residues. The germline V gene encodes CDR1 GTSNPN and CDR2 SVGIG (reference sequence). V was trimmed by 0 bases and J by 8 bases, leaving 11 bases between them. The CDR3 nucleotides read TGTGCCTGGAGTGTACGCCTTGCGGATGAGCAGTTCTTC. It specifies CAWSVRLADEQFF.

V usage is TRBV13 and J usage is TRBJ1-1; D uncertain. CDR3 length: 13 residues. V dropped 5 bases and J dropped 7 bases, with 14 bases sitting between them. Per germline, CDR1 PRHDT and CDR2 FYEKMQ (reference sequence). This CDR3 reads CASSHRTALEAFF. The CDR3 DNA is TGTGCCAGCAGCCATCGCACAGCCCTTGAAGCTTTCTTT.